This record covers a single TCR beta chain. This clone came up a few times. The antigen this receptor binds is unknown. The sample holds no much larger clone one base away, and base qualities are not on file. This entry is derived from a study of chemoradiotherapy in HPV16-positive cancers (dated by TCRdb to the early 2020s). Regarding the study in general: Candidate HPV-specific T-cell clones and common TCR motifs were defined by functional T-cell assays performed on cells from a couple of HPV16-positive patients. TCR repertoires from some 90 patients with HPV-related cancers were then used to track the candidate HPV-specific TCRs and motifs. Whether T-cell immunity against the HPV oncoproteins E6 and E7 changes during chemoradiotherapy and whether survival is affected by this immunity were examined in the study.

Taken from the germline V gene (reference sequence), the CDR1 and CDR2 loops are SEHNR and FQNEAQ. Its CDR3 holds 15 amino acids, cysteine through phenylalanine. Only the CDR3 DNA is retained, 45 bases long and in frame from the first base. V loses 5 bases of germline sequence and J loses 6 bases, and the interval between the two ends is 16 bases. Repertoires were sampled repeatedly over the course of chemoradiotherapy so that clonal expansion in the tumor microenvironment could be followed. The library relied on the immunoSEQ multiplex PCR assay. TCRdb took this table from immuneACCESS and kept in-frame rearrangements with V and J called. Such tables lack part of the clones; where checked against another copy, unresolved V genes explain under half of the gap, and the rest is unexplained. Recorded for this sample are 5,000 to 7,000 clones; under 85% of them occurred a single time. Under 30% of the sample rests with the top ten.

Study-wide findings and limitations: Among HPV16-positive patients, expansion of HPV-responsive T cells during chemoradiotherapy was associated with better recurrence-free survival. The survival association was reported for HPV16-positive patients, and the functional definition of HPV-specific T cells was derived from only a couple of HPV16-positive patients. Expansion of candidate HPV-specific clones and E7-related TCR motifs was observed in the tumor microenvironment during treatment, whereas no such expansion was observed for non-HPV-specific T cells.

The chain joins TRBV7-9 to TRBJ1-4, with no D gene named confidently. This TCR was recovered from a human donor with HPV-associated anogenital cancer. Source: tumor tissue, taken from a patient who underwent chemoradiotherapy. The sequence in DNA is TGTGCCAGCAGCCCCGCCGGGAAGAGCGATGAAAAACTGTTTTTT. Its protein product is CASSPAGKSDEKLFF.